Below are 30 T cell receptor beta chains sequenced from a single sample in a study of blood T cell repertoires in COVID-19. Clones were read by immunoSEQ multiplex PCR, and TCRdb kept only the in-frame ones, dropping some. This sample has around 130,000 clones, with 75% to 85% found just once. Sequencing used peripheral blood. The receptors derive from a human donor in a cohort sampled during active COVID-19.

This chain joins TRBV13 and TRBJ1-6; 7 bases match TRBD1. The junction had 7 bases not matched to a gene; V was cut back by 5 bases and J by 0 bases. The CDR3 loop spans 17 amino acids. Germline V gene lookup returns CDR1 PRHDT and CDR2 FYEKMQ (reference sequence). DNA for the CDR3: TGTGCCAGCAGCCCCCGACAGGGTAGCTCCTATAATTCACCCCTCCACTTT. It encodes CASSPRQGSSYNSPLHF.

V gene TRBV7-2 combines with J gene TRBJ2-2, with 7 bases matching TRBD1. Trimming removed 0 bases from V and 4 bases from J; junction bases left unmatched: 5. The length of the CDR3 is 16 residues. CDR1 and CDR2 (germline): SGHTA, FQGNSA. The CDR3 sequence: CASSLAPAGGTGELFF. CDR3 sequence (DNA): TGTGCCAGCAGCTTAGCCCCCGCAGGGGGCACCGGGGAGCTGTTTTTT.

Written as DNA, the CDR3 is TGTGCCAGCAGCTTAGAAGTACTCGTCACCCCCACCGGGGAGCTGTTTTTT. Residues: CASSLEVLVTPTGELFF. V usage is TRBV7-2 and J usage is TRBJ2-2; D unclear. The V and J ends lost 1 base and 4 bases respectively, with 16 bases between them. The CDR3 is made up of 17 amino acids. In germline, CDR1 is SGHTA, CDR2 FQGNSA.

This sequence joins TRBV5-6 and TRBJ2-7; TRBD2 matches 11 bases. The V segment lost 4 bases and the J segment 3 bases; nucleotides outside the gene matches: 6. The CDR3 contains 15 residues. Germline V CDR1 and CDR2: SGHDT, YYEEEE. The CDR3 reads CASSETSGVLYEQYF. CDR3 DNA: TGTGCCAGCAGCGAGACTAGCGGGGTCCTCTACGAGCAGTACTTC.

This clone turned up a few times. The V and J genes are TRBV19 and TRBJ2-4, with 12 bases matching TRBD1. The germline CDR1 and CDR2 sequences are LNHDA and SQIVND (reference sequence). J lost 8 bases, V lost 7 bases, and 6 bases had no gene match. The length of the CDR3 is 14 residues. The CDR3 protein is CASTPGQGADIQYF. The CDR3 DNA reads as TGTGCCAGTACCCCGGGACAGGGGGCGGACATTCAGTACTTC.

CDR3 DNA sequence: TGTGCCAGCATCAAAGCGGGGTCTGGCACAGATACGCAGTATTTT. It yields the protein CASIKAGSGTDTQYF. J is TRBJ2-3 and V is TRBV6-5; 7 nucleotides line up with TRBD2. The CDR3 is 15 residues long. The germline gives CDR1 MNHEY, CDR2 SVGAGI. V lost 7 bases to trimming and J lost 1 base; unmatched junction nucleotides: 8.

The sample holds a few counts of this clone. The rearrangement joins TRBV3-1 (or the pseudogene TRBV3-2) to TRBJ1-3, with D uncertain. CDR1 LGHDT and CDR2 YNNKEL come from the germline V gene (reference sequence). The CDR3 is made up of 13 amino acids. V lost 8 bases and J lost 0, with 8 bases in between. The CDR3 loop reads CASLLSSGNTIYF. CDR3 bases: TGTGCCAGCCTATTGAGCTCTGGAAACACCATATATTTT.

The CDR3 region is CASRAQGNYEQYF. In DNA form, the CDR3 reads TGTGCCAGCAGGGCACAGGGAAATTACGAGCAGTACTTC. The rearrangement uses TRBV7-9 and TRBJ2-7; a weak D match, TRBD1 (6 bases). V lost 6 bases and J lost 4, with 13 bases in between. The CDR3 is made up of 13 amino acids. Per germline, CDR1 SEHNR and CDR2 FQNEAQ (reference sequence).

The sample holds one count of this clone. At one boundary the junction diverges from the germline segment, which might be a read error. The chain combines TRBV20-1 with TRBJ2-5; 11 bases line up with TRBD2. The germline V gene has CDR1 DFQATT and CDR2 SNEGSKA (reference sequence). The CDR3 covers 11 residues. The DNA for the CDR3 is TGCAGTGCTAGAGCCCAGGGACTAGCGGACTTC. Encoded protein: CSARAQGLADF.

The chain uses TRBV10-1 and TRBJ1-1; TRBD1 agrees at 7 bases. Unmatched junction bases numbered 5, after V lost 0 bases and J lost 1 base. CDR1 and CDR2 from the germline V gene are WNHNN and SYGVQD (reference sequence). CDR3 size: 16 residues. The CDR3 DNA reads TGCGCCAGCAGTGAGTCGAGGACAGGTCAGAACACTGAAGCTTTCTTT. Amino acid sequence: CASSESRTGQNTEAFF.

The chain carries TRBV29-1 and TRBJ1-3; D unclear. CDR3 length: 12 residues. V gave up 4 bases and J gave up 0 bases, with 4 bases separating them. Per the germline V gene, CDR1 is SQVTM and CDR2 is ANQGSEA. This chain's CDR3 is CSVVSSGNTIYF. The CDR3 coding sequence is TGCAGCGTTGTCAGCTCTGGAAACACCATATATTTT.

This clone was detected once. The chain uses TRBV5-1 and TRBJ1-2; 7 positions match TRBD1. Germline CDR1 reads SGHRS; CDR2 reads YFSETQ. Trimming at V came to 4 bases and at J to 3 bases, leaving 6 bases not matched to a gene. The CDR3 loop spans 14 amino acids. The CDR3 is CASSRGQLDYGYTF. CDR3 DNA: TGCGCCAGCAGCCGGGGACAGTTGGACTATGGCTACACCTTC. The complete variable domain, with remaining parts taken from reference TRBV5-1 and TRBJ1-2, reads KAGVTQTPRYLIKTRGQQVTLSCSPISGHRSVSWYQQTPGQGLQFLFEYFSETQRNKGNFPGRFSGRQFSNSRSEMNVSTLELGDSALYLCASSRGQLDYGYTFGSGTRLTVV.

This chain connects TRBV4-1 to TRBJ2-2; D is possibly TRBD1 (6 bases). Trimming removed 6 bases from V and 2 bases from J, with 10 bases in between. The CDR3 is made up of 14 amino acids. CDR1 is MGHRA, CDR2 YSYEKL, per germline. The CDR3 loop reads CASSVGTNTGELFF. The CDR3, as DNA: TGCGCCAGCAGTGTGGGGACAAACACCGGGGAGCTGTTTTTT.

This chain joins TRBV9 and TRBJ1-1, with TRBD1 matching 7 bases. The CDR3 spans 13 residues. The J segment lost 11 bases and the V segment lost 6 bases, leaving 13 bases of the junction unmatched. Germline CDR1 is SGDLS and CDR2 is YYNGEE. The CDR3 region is CASTDRARRRAFF. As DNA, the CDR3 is TGTGCCAGCACCGACAGGGCTCGGAGGCGGGCTTTCTTT. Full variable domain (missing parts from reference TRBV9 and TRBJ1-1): DSGVTQTPKHLITATGQRVTLRCSPRSGDLSVYWYQQSLDQGLQFLIQYYNGEERAKGNILERFSAQQFPDLHSELNLSSLELGDSALYFCASTDRARRRAFFGQGTRLTVV.

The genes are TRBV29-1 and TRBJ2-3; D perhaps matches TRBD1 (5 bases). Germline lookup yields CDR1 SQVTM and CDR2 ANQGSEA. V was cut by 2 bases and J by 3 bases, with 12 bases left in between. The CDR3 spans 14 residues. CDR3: CSVEMGQGTDTQYF. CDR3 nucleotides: TGCAGCGTTGAAATGGGGCAGGGAACAGATACGCAGTATTTT.

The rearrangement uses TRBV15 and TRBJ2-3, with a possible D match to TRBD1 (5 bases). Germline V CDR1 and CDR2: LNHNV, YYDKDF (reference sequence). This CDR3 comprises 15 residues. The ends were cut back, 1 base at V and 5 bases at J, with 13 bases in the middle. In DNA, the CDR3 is TGTGCCACCAGCAGAGTTGTAGGGGCCGGAGATACGCAGTATTTT. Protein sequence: CATSRVVGAGDTQYF.

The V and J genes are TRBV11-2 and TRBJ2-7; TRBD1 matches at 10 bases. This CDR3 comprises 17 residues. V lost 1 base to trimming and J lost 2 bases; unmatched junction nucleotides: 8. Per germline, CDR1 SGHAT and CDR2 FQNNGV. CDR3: CASSLGTGGRGAYEQYF. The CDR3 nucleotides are TGTGCCAGCAGCTTAGGGACAGGGGGTCGGGGGGCCTACGAGCAGTACTTC. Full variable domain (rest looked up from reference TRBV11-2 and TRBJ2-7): EAGVAQSPRYKIIEKRQSVAFWCNPISGHATLYWYQQILGQGPKLLIQFQNNGVVDDSQLPKDRFSAERLKGVDSTLKIQPAKLEDSAVYLCASSLGTGGRGAYEQYFGPGTRLTVT.

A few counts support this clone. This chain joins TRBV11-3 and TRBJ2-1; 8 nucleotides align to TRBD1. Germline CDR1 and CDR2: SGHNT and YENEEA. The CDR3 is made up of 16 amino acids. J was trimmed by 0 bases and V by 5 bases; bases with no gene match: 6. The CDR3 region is CASSHRGASSYNEQFF. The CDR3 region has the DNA TGTGCCAGCAGCCACAGGGGGGCTAGCTCCTACAATGAGCAGTTCTTC.

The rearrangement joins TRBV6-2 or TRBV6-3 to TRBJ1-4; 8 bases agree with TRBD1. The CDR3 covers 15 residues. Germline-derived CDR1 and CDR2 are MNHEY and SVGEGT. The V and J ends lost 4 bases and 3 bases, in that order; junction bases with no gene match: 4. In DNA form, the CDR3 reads TGTGCCAGCAGTTCGAGACAGGGGCCTAATGAAAAACTGTTTTTT. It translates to CASSSRQGPNEKLFF.

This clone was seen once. CDR3 amino acids: CASSGPTSGGSYEQYF. In DNA form, the CDR3 reads TGTGCCAGCAGCGGCCCGACTAGCGGGGGGTCCTACGAGCAGTACTTC. The chain employs TRBV7-8 and TRBJ2-7; TRBD2 matches 13 bases. The germline V gene has CDR1 SGHVS and CDR2 FQNEAQ. There are 16 residues in the CDR3. The ends lost 5 bases at V and 1 base at J; junction bases unmatched: 5.

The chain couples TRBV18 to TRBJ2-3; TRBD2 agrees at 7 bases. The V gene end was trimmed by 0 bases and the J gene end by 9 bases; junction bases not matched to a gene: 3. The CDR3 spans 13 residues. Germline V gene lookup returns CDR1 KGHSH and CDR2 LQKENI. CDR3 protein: CASSPPPGGTQYF. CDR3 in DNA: TGTGCCAGCTCACCACCCCCCGGGGGGACGCAGTATTTT. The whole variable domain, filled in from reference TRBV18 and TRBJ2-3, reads NAGVMQNPRHLVRRRGQEARLRCSPMKGHSHVYWYRQLPEEGLKFMVYLQKENIIDESGMPKERFSAEFPKEGPSILRIQQVVRGDSAAYFCASSPPPGGTQYFGPGTRLTVL.

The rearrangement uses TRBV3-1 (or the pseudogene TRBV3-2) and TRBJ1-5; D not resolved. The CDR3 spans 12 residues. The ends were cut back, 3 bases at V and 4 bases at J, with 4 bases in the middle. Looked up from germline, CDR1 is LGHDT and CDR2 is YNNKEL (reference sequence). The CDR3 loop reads CASSHLNQPQHF. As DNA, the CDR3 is TGTGCCAGCAGCCATCTGAATCAGCCCCAGCATTTT.

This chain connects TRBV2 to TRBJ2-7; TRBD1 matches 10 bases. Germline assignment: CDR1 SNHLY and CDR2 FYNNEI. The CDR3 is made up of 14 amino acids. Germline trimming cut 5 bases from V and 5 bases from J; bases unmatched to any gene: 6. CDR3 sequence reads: CASSRGQGLHEQYF. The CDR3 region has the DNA TGTGCCAGCAGTCGGGGACAGGGGCTCCACGAGCAGTACTTC.

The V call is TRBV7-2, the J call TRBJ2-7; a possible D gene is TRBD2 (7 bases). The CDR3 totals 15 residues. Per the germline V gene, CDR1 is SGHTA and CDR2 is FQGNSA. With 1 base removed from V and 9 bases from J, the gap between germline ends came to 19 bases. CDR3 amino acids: CASSLDGGAAAAQYF. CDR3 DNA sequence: TGTGCCAGCAGCTTAGATGGGGGGGCAGCGGCAGCGCAGTACTTC.

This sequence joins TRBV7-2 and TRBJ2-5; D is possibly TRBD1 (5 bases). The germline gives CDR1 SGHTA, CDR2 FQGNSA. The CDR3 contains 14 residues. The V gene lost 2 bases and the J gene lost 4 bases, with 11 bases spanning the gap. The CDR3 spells CASSLSWQGETQYF. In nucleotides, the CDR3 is TGTGCCAGCAGCTTAAGTTGGCAGGGAGAGACCCAGTACTTC. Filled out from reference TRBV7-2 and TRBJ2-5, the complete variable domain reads GAGVSQSPSNKVTEKGKDVELRCDPISGHTALYWYRQSLGQGLEFLIYFQGNSAPDKSGLPSDRFSAERTGGSVSTLTIQRTQQEDSAVYLCASSLSWQGETQYFGPGTRLLVL.

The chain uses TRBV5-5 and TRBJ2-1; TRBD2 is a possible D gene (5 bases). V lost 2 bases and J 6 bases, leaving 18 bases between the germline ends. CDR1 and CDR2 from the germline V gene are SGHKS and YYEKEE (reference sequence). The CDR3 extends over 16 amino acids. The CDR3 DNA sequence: TGTGCCAGCAGCTTAGTAGCGACGGAGGTGGTCAATGAGCAGTTCTTC. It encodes CASSLVATEVVNEQFF.

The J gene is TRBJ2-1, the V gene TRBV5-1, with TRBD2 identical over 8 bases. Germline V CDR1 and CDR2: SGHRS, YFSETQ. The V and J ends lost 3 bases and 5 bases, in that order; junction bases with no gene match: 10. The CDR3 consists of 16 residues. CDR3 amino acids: CASSSVLRRGDNEQFF. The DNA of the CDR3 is TGCGCCAGCAGCTCCGTCCTACGGCGGGGGGACAATGAGCAGTTCTTC.

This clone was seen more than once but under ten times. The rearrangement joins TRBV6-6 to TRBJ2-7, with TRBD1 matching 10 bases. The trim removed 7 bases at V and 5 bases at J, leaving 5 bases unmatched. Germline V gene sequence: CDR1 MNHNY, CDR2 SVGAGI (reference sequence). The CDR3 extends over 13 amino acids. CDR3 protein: CASTRDRGHEQYF. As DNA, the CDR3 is TGTGCCAGCACCAGGGACAGGGGCCACGAGCAGTACTTC.

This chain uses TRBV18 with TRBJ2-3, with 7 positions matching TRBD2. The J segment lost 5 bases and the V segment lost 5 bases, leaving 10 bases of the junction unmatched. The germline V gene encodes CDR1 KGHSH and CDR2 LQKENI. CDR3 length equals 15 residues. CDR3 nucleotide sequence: TGTGCCAGCTCATCCCCGGGGAGCGGGGTAGATACGCAGTATTTT. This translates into CASSSPGSGVDTQYF.

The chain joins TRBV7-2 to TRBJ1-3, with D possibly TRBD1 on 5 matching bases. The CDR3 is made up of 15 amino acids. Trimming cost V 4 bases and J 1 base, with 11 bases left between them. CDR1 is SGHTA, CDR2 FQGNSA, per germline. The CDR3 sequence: CASSSSGDSGNTIYF. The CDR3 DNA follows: TGTGCCAGCAGCTCCTCGGGGGATTCTGGAAACACCATATATTTT.